This entry describes one T cell receptor beta chain. The antigen remains undetermined. The data derive from a study of radiotherapy plus CTLA-4 blockade in lung cancer. Germline V gene sequence: CDR1 SQVTM, CDR2 ANQGSEA. CDR3 length equals 14 residues. V gave up 6 bases and J gave up 8 bases; unmatched junction bases: 13. Profiling relied on immunoSEQ multiplex PCR, and the TCRdb table lists in-frame clones only, not all of them. Counted here are tens of thousands of clones, about 70% occurring once; the ten biggest clones make up around 4.5%. Study-wide points: How blood T cell clones changed early, along with interferon-beta, reportedly forecast response best.

The receptor was derived from a human donor with non-small cell lung cancer whose response to radiotherapy plus ipilimumab could not be evaluated. The chain carries TRBV29-1 and TRBJ2-1; the match to TRBD1 covers 7 bases. The source was peripheral blood, collected from a patient treated with radiotherapy plus ipilimumab. The DNA of the CDR3 is TGCAGCGTGACCGTGGGCAAGGGGGCTTATGAGCAGTTCTTC. Protein sequence: CSVTVGKGAYEQFF.